This TCR beta chain originates from a study of tumor-infiltrating lymphocytes in localized non-small cell lung cancer. About the study: Tumor tissue and non-adjacent uninvolved lung came from each patient.

Repertoires were generated with immunoSEQ multiplex PCR, while TCRdb's copy carries only in-frame clones and drops some. The repertoire holds just under 6,500 clones, about 69% seen once, with more than 13% in the top ten. Findings of the study overall: IM1 and IM2 tumors showed no difference in T-cell fraction.

As to this clone: Its antigen is unknown.

The TCR was taken from a human donor with non-small cell lung cancer. The sample was lung tumor tissue.

The CDR3 protein is CASSLGSARTGELFF. In DNA form, the CDR3 reads TGTGCCAGCAGCCTGGGGTCTGCGAGGACCGGGGAGCTGTTTTTT. The chain combines TRBV7-3 with TRBJ2-2; D ambiguous. Germline V lookup: CDR1 SGHTA, CDR2 FQGTGA. Trimming shortened V by 5 bases and J by 5 bases, and 15 bases separated the two germline ends. The CDR3 covers 15 residues.